This T cell receptor (beta chain) was identified in a study of post-analysis software for immune sequencing data (dated by TCRdb to the mid-2010s). About the full investigation: Recorded disease courses included relapsing-remitting, secondary progressive and progressive-relapsing multiple sclerosis, with some patients lacking subtype annotation. Patient repertoires were compared against 11 to 12 previously published healthy control repertoires from donors aged roughly 6 to 25 years. A subset of samples was prepared in parallel using single-end sample barcoding, then pooled and co-amplified after Illumina adapter ligation.

TCR beta repertoires were profiled from peripheral blood of roughly twelve young patients with multiple sclerosis to demonstrate the VDJtools post-analysis software. The multiple sclerosis patients were children and adolescents ranging in age from roughly 6 to 15 years. In this sample, this clonotype turned up a few times. Its antigen remains unidentified. Per-base quality was not reported, and no clone a single base away is much larger than it. Library prep was done by PCR. The sample was run on an Illumina HiSeq 2500. To reduce PCR and sequencing biases, unique molecular identifiers were incorporated into the TCR beta cDNA libraries. Per 1 to 10 million input T cells, approximately 500,000 cDNA molecules were obtained, such that each molecule approximated one T cell. The patient libraries were prepared and sequenced using the same protocol as the earlier healthy control dataset. Samples belonging to the same batch were prepared together, multiplexed and sequenced on a shared HiSeq lane. Under the source paper's analysis protocol: MIGEC was used to process the raw barcoded reads, and molecular identifier groups with only a single read were discarded before consensus assembly and CDR3 extraction. Clonotype tables were post-analysed with VDJtools, normalizing diversity by down-sampling all datasets to the smallest sample size. To correct batch-related cross-sample contamination, repertoire overlap clustering matched CDR3 amino acid sequences but not nucleotide sequences. TCRdb reworked the public reads: Q25 trimming with fastp, MiXCR clone assembly, productive beta chains retained. Identical CDR3 protein sequences are pooled into one entry, listed with their most common genes and DNA. These V and J calls rely on TCRdb rather than the paper's analysis. The table for this sample lists about 500,000 distinct CDR3 sequences; around 40% of them were counted only once. The ten largest clones capture around an eighth of the sample.

The germline V gene encodes CDR1 MNHEY and CDR2 SVGAGI. V lost 8 bases and J lost 7 bases, and the count of bases not matched to a germline gene is 13. The CDR3 runs 15 amino acids, cysteine and phenylalanine included. Kept here is only the CDR3 DNA, which spans 45 bases and is read in frame from base 1. What the study reported, not specific to this receptor: Significantly higher frequencies in patients than in controls were found for a handful of TRBV segments, including TRBV5-6, TRBV5-1 and TRBV20-1. The multiple sclerosis patient group was slightly younger than the control group. Direct clustering with F measure showed strong co-clustering of samples prepared in the same batch, prompting a batch-effect correction. Normalized Chao1 diversity was significantly lower in multiple sclerosis patients than controls, suggesting substantial peripheral T-cell clonal expansion.

The sequence links TRBV6-5 to TRBJ1-2, with 10 bases matching TRBD1. The sample consisted of blood. The receptor was isolated from a girl between 10 and 17 years old with multiple sclerosis. The DNA reads as follows: TGTGCCAGCCGCGGGGTGACAGGGGGCGATTTTGGCTACACCTTC. Translated, this is CASRGVTGGDFGYTF.